A single sample is the source of the 21 T cell receptor beta chains below, sequenced in a study of graft-versus-host responses after intestinal transplantation. Produced via immunoSEQ multiplex PCR; TCRdb's table is partial and in-frame only. The table includes tens of thousands of clones, 94% detected once. Their target antigens are unknown. Specimen: unstimulated CD4+ T cells sorted from spleen or lymph node cells, collected before transplant. These TCRs come from a human donor who was the organ donor for an intestinal transplant.

The rearrangement joins TRBV5-5 to TRBJ1-6; D possibly corresponds to TRBD1 (5 bases). CDR3 length: 18 residues. CDR1 SGHKS and CDR2 YYEKEE come from the germline V gene (reference sequence). With 0 bases removed from V and 7 bases from J, the gap between germline ends came to 20 bases. The chain's CDR3 is CASSLDFQGKEYNSPLHF. The CDR3 DNA reads as TGTGCCAGCAGCTTGGATTTCCAGGGAAAGGAATACAATTCACCCCTCCACTTT.

The V gene is TRBV5-1, the J gene TRBJ1-1, with 7 bases fitting TRBD1. This CDR3 spans 14 amino acids. Trimming took 4 bases from V and 4 from J; bases not matched to a gene: 7. Germline V CDR1 and CDR2: SGHRS, YFSETQ. The CDR3 reads CASSARQGSTEAFF. The CDR3, as DNA: TGCGCCAGCAGCGCCCGACAGGGTAGCACTGAAGCTTTCTTT.

Only one count was recorded for this clone. The chain links TRBV5-1 to TRBJ2-2; D not resolved. V was cut by 4 bases and J by 1 base, with 14 bases left in between. Per the germline V gene, CDR1 is SGHRS and CDR2 is YFSETQ. The CDR3 runs to 16 residues. In nucleotides, the CDR3 is TGCGCCAGCAGCACCCAGAGGACGGGGAACACCGGGGAGCTGTTTTTT. This sequence encodes CASSTQRTGNTGELFF.

V usage is TRBV6-5 and J usage is TRBJ2-5, with 8 bases that match TRBD1. Trimming at V came to 4 bases and at J to 5 bases, leaving 9 bases not matched to a gene. From germline, CDR1 is MNHEY and CDR2 SVGAGI. The CDR3 extends over 15 amino acids. DNA for the CDR3: TGTGCCAGCAGTTTCAGGACAGGGCCGGGGGAGACCCAGTACTTC. Its translation is CASSFRTGPGETQYF.

The chain has TRBV11-1 and TRBJ2-1, with TRBD1 as a possible D gene (7 bases). Germline V gene data show CDR1 as SGHAT and CDR2 as FQDESV (reference sequence). The CDR3 spans 19 residues. The V end was cut by 5 bases, the J end by 0 bases, with 23 bases between. CDR3 region: CASSRGTASAISSYNEQFF. The CDR3 nucleotides are TGTGCCAGCAGCCGCGGGACAGCGAGCGCCATTAGCTCCTACAATGAGCAGTTCTTC. Full variable domain (remainder filled in from reference TRBV11-1 and TRBJ2-1): EAEVAQSPRYKITEKSQAVAFWCDPISGHATLYWYRQILGQGPELLVQFQDESVVDDSQLPKDRFSAERLKGVDSTLKIQPAELGDSAMYLCASSRGTASAISSYNEQFFGPGTRLTVL.

The chain links TRBV7-9 to TRBJ1-2; D gene uncertain. This CDR3 comprises 16 residues. The V and J ends lost 5 bases and 2 bases respectively, with 18 bases between them. Germline V gene sequence: CDR1 SEHNR, CDR2 FQNEAQ (reference sequence). The CDR3 spells CASSPRSQVGNYGYTF. The CDR3 region has the DNA TGTGCCAGCAGCCCCCGGTCGCAGGTCGGAAACTATGGCTACACCTTC.

V usage is TRBV6-5 and J usage is TRBJ1-6; D is possibly TRBD1 (6 bases). CDR3 length: 14 residues. CDR1 and CDR2 from the germline V gene are MNHEY and SVGAGI. V was cut by 2 bases and J by 4 bases, with 6 bases left in between. In nucleotides, the CDR3 is TGTGCCAGCAGTTACCAGGGGTATAATTCACCCCTCCACTTT. Translation: CASSYQGYNSPLHF.

The chain employs TRBV23-1 and TRBJ1-5, with unresolved D. TRBV23-1 has ORF status, its function being uncertain. Deletions cut 0 bases from V and 7 bases from J, with 10 bases between. This CDR3 region has 14 residues. CDR3: CASSQSPIRQPQHF. The CDR3 DNA reads as TGCGCCAGCAGTCAATCACCGATAAGGCAGCCCCAGCATTTT.

The chain links TRBV28 to TRBJ1-4; 11 nucleotides align to TRBD1. The CDR3 has 17 residues. Germline V lookup: CDR1 MDHEN, CDR2 SYDVKM. V lost 2 bases, J lost 0 bases, and 2 bases stayed unmatched. In nucleotides, the CDR3 is TGTGCCAGCAGTTTACCGGGACAGGGGGCAACTAATGAAAAACTGTTTTTT. Translated: CASSLPGQGATNEKLFF.

The rearrangement uses TRBV18 and TRBJ2-6, with D possibly being TRBD1 (6 bases). The germline V gene has CDR1 KGHSH and CDR2 LQKENI. Trimming removed 3 bases from V and 1 base from J, with 22 bases in between. This CDR3 is 20 amino acids long. In DNA, the CDR3 is TGTGCCAGCTCACCGGCGGGCGGCGTTAATCAGGGGTCTGGGGCCAACGTCCTGACTTTC. It encodes CASSPAGGVNQGSGANVLTF.

This clone was recorded once. This rearrangement joins TRBV6-5 to TRBJ2-7, with a possible D match to TRBD2 (6 bases). The germline V and J ends were trimmed by 2 bases and 5 bases, with 10 bases remaining between them. Looked up from germline, CDR1 is MNHEY and CDR2 is SVGAGI. CDR3 length equals 13 residues. The CDR3 protein is CASSYERGNEQYF. CDR3 bases: TGTGCCAGCAGTTACGAACGGGGGAACGAGCAGTACTTC.

The CDR3 DNA follows: TGCGCCAGCAGCTTGGAGGGGGAAAATTCACCCCTCCACTTT. Translated, it gives CASSLEGENSPLHF. This chain joins TRBV5-1 and TRBJ1-6; D is possibly TRBD1 (6 bases). V was trimmed by 0 bases and J by 7 bases, leaving 8 bases between them. Germline V gene lookup returns CDR1 SGHRS and CDR2 YFSETQ. This CDR3 spans 14 amino acids.

This chain uses TRBV7-3 with TRBJ2-1; D perhaps matches TRBD2 (5 bases). The V end lost 1 base, the J end lost 10 bases, and 26 bases lay between the germline ends. CDR1 SGHTA and CDR2 FQGTGA come from the germline V gene. CDR3 size: 18 residues. CDR3: CASSLIPSAEGSSGEQFF. The CDR3 region has the DNA TGTGCCAGCAGCTTAATCCCCTCAGCGGAAGGGTCGTCGGGGGAGCAGTTCTTC.

V is TRBV19 and J is TRBJ2-5; no firm D call. Germline assignment: CDR1 LNHDA and CDR2 SQIVND (reference sequence). The CDR3 is made up of 14 amino acids. V lost 3 bases, J lost 9 bases, and 17 bases lay in between. CDR3 nucleotides: TGTGCCAGTAGTATCACCGGAGCTGAGGTGGCCCAGTACTTC. Encoded protein: CASSITGAEVAQYF.

The sample holds a few counts of this clone. Other DNA sequences in this specimen translate into the identical CDR3. The chain combines TRBV7-9 with TRBJ1-4; TRBD1 might be the D (5 bases). CDR3 length: 14 amino acids. The germline V and J ends were trimmed by 3 bases and 0 bases, with 5 bases remaining between them. The germline CDR1 and CDR2 sequences are SEHNR and FQNEAQ (reference sequence). CDR3 coding DNA: TGTGCCAGCAGCTTGACAGCAACTAATGAAAAACTGTTTTTT. Encoded protein: CASSLTATNEKLFF.

The chain couples TRBV2 to TRBJ2-1; 14 bases fit TRBD2. This CDR3 region has 14 residues. The J segment lost 7 bases and the V segment lost 9 bases, leaving 5 bases of the junction unmatched. Germline CDR1 reads SNHLY; CDR2 reads FYNNEI. The CDR3 reads CASKGLAGANEQFF. The CDR3 region has the DNA TGTGCCAGTAAGGGACTAGCGGGGGCTAATGAGCAGTTCTTC.

The chain carries TRBV5-4 and TRBJ2-3, with D tentatively TRBD1 (5 bases). This CDR3 has 14 amino acids. Germline V gives CDR1 SGHNT, CDR2 YYREEE (reference sequence). V was shortened by 2 bases and J by 1 base, with 8 bases between the two germline ends. The chain's CDR3 is CASSFRAGTDTQYF. The CDR3 region has the DNA TGTGCCAGCAGCTTCAGGGCCGGCACAGATACGCAGTATTTT.

This chain joins TRBV5-8 and TRBJ2-7; possibly TRBD2 for D (6 bases). This CDR3 comprises 16 residues. CDR1 SGHTS and CDR2 YDEGEE come from the germline V gene. The ends were cut back, 0 bases at V and 2 bases at J, with 15 bases in the middle. The CDR3 reads CASSLVVRGNTYEQYF. CDR3 in DNA: TGTGCCAGCAGCTTGGTTGTCCGCGGGAATACCTACGAGCAGTACTTC.

This chain uses TRBV7-9 with TRBJ2-3; TRBD2 agrees at 9 bases. V shed 5 bases and J 5 bases; nucleotides not matched to a gene: 17. Per germline, CDR1 SEHNR and CDR2 FQNEAQ (reference sequence). The CDR3 is 18 amino acids. The CDR3 sequence: CASSPRLAGGPRGDTQYF. CDR3 sequence (DNA): TGTGCCAGCAGCCCGCGTCTCGCGGGGGGGCCTAGGGGAGATACGCAGTATTTT.

J is TRBJ2-5 and V is TRBV13, with a possible D match to TRBD2 (5 bases). Per the germline V gene, CDR1 is PRHDT and CDR2 is FYEKMQ (reference sequence). The V gene lost 4 bases and the J gene lost 11 bases, with 20 bases spanning the gap. The CDR3 runs 14 residues. The CDR3 here is CASSSNPTSPPQYF. The CDR3 DNA reads as TGTGCCAGCAGCTCCAACCCCACTAGTCCCCCTCAGTACTTC.

This sequence joins TRBV5-1 and TRBJ2-2; the match to TRBD1 covers 7 bases. The CDR3 loop spans 16 amino acids. From germline, CDR1 is SGHRS and CDR2 YFSETQ. V lost 0 bases and J lost 1; bases outside the gene matches: 3. In nucleotides, the CDR3 is TGCGCCAGCAGCTTGGAGGGGGCCGGGAACACCGGGGAGCTGTTTTTT. Amino acid sequence: CASSLEGAGNTGELFF.